This T cell receptor (beta chain) was captured by sequencing in a study of T cell responses to AZD1222 COVID-19 vaccine. On this clone: Its cognate antigen is unknown.

TCRdb keeps only in-frame clones here, not all; method: immunoSEQ multiplex PCR. The sample has some 100,000 clones, 70% to 90% seen once; the top ten hold about a sixth. Study findings and constraints: A mostly white British donor set with more females was recruited, and clonal diversity was possibly underestimated. Spike-specific TCR breadth and depth were elevated following two AZD1222 doses.

This CDR3 has 14 amino acids. The germline V gene has CDR1 MNHEY and CDR2 SVGAGI. V shed 6 bases and J 4 bases; nucleotides not matched to a gene: 3. The chain combines TRBV6-5 with TRBJ2-2; 9 positions match TRBD1. The sample consisted of peripheral blood, taken on day 0 of AZD1222 vaccination. The source of this sequence is an adult in good health. In nucleotides, the CDR3 is TGTGCCAGCAGGGGACAGGGAATCACCGGGGAGCTGTTTTTT. Encoded protein: CASRGQGITGELFF.